This TCR beta chain emerged from a study of T cells of healthy individuals. A single record per CDR3 protein comes from TCRdb applying MiXCR to the 5' RACE reads. This repertoire shows about 82,000 distinct CDR3 sequences, roughly 5.1% found once; its top ten account for 7% to 9%. The germline V gene has CDR1 ENHRY and CDR2 SYGVKD. The V end was cut by 5 bases, the J end by 4 bases, with 11 bases between. This CDR3 has 13 residues. J is TRBJ2-5 and V is TRBV10-3; the D gene could be TRBD1 or TRBD2 (5 bases each). The clonotype originates from a female donor in good health. CDR3 in amino acids: CAISWTGGETQYF. DNA for the CDR3: TGTGCCATCAGTTGGACTGGGGGAGAGACCCAGTACTTC.